The 9 T cell receptor beta chains listed next were all sequenced from one sample in a study of blood T cell repertoires in COVID-19. Clones were sequenced by immunoSEQ multiplex PCR, and TCRdb holds only the in-frame ones, with some missing. In the table there are around 150,000 clones, over 60% of which are singletons. Sequencing was done on a sample of PBMCs or T cells enriched from blood (not recorded which). Receptors originate from a woman aged 45-59 years who had recovered from COVID-19.

CDR3 sequence: CASSFQREVYNEQFF. CDR3 bases: TGTGCCAGCAGTTTCCAGCGGGAGGTCTACAATGAGCAGTTCTTC. The V call is TRBV27, the J call TRBJ2-1; 9 bases line up with TRBD2. The trim removed 3 bases at V and 3 bases at J, leaving 3 bases unmatched. The CDR3 spans 15 residues. Germline assignment: CDR1 MNHEY and CDR2 SMNVEV (reference sequence).

This chain links TRBV30 with TRBJ1-1, with D perhaps matching TRBD1 (6 bases). Trimming stripped 4 bases from V and 6 bases from J, with 12 bases between. Germline lookup yields CDR1 GTSNPN and CDR2 SVGIG (reference sequence). The CDR3 extends over 12 amino acids. CDR3 sequence reads: CAWNSGGPEAFF. In DNA, the CDR3 is TGTGCCTGGAATAGTGGGGGCCCTGAAGCTTTCTTT.

The genes are TRBV2 and TRBJ1-4, with D possibly matching TRBD1 (5 bases). V lost 7 bases to trimming and J lost 4 bases, with 16 bases between them. Germline V CDR1 and CDR2: SNHLY, FYNNEI. The CDR3 is 15 residues long. The CDR3 loop is CASMDPQGINEKLFF. In DNA form, the CDR3 reads TGTGCCAGCATGGACCCGCAGGGAATTAATGAAAAACTGTTTTTT.

Only a few counts were recorded for this clone. The chain has TRBV7-3 and TRBJ2-2; 7 positions match TRBD2. The germline V gene encodes CDR1 SGHTA and CDR2 FQGTGA. The CDR3 spans 14 residues. The V and J ends lost 7 bases and 1 base, in that order; junction bases with no gene match: 3. DNA for the CDR3: TGTGCCAGCAACCCGGGGGGGAACACCGGGGAGCTGTTTTTT. Its protein is CASNPGGNTGELFF.

The chain uses TRBV12-3 or TRBV12-4 and TRBJ1-2; no clear D. Trimming took 3 bases from V and 2 from J, leaving 7 bases between them. The CDR3 runs 13 residues. This CDR3 is CASSFEGNYGYTF. DNA for the CDR3: TGTGCCAGCAGTTTTGAGGGAAACTATGGCTACACCTTC.

The rearrangement joins TRBV2 to TRBJ2-7, with 8 nucleotides matching TRBD2. J gave up 4 bases and V 7 bases, and 6 bases lay outside the gene matches. The CDR3 has 13 residues. Germline V gene data show CDR1 as SNHLY and CDR2 as FYNNEI. The CDR3 nucleotides read TGTGCCAGCACCGGGGGGGGAGTTTACGAGCAGTACTTC. This translates into CASTGGGVYEQYF.

The rearrangement joins TRBV5-8 to TRBJ2-7; the match to TRBD1 covers 8 bases. This CDR3 is 17 amino acids long. After removal of 4 bases from V and 0 bases from J, the junction contained 12 bases not matched to a gene. Germline loops: CDR1 SGHTS, CDR2 YDEGEE. The CDR3 nucleotides read TGTGCCAGCAGCATAACGACAGGGGCAAAAGACTCCTACGAGCAGTACTTC. It specifies CASSITTGAKDSYEQYF. The whole variable domain, remainder taken from reference TRBV5-8 and TRBJ2-7, is EAGVTQSPTHLIKTRGQQATLRCSPISGHTSVYWYQQALGLGLQFLLWYDEGEERNRGNFPPRFSGRQFPNYSSELNVNALELEDSALYLCASSITTGAKDSYEQYFGPGTRLTVT.

This clone was found a few times. The CDR3 here is CASSLEVGVSYTF. The CDR3 DNA reads as TGCGCCAGCAGCTTGGAAGTAGGGGTTAGCTACACCTTC. V gene TRBV5-1 combines with J gene TRBJ1-2; the D gene is possibly TRBD1 (5 bases). Germline V CDR1 and CDR2: SGHRS, YFSETQ. V lost 0 bases to trimming and J lost 9 bases, with 12 bases between them. The CDR3 sequence is 13 residues long.

The chain recombines TRBV28 with TRBJ1-5; D gene uncertain. Trimming took 6 bases from V and 1 from J, leaving 10 bases between them. CDR1 is MDHEN and CDR2 is SYDVKM in the germline V gene. The CDR3 is made up of 14 amino acids. DNA for the CDR3: TGTGCCAGCAGGGACTTGGCGAGCAATCAGCCCCAGCATTTT. This codes for CASRDLASNQPQHF.